A selection of T cell receptor beta chains follows, all from one sample in a study of blood T cell repertoires in COVID-19. The repertoire was sequenced with immunoSEQ multiplex PCR; TCRdb's copy has only in-frame clones and lacks some. The table lists tens of thousands of clones, more than 80% of them singletons, with about 12% in the top ten. The sample consisted of peripheral blood. These receptors all stem from a human donor in a cohort sampled during active COVID-19. Each CDR3 is given with its conserved first and last residue. A D gene is named only where the DNA matches it firmly. Some rows have no size entry. The others give once, few or many, or a class for an expanded clone.

d_gene: TRBD1; v_gene: TRBV18; j_gene: TRBJ2-2; abundance: NA; len: 17; CDR3nt: TGTGCCAGCTCGCCTAAACTCGGACAGGGGAACACCGGGGAGCTGTTTTTT; CDR3aa: CASSPKLGQGNTGELFF
d_gene: NA; v_gene: TRBV5-8; j_gene: TRBJ1-5; abundance: NA; len: 15; CDR3nt: TGTGCCAGCAGCTTTGGAGATTATAGCAATCAGCCCCAGCATTTT; CDR3aa: CASSFGDYSNQPQHF
d_gene: NA; v_gene: TRBV15; j_gene: TRBJ1-2; abundance: NA; len: 14; CDR3nt: TGTGCCACCAGCAGAGAGACTACTAACTATGGCTACACCTTC; CDR3aa: CATSRETTNYGYTF
d_gene: TRBD2; v_gene: TRBV24-1; j_gene: TRBJ2-3; abundance: NA; len: 19; CDR3nt: TGTGCCACCAGCGGGACTAGCGGGGGGGCATTTGCTTCAGTGGATACGCAGTATTTT; CDR3aa: CATSGTSGGAFASVDTQYF
d_gene: NA; v_gene: TRBV5-1; j_gene: TRBJ2-5; abundance: NA; len: 14; CDR3nt: TGCGCCAGCAGCTTGACAGGGTACCAAGAGACCCAGTACTTC; CDR3aa: CASSLTGYQETQYF
d_gene: NA; v_gene: TRBV2; j_gene: TRBJ1-2; abundance: few; len: 15; CDR3nt: TGTGCCAGCAGACCCACCGGGGGTGGGGAATATGGCTACACCTTC; CDR3aa: CASRPTGGGEYGYTF
d_gene: NA; v_gene: TRBV2; j_gene: TRBJ1-3; abundance: NA; len: 15; CDR3nt: TGTGCCAGCAGTTTTACCGGGGGGCTAGGAAACACCATATATTTT; CDR3aa: CASSFTGGLGNTIYF
d_gene: NA; v_gene: TRBV19; j_gene: TRBJ2-2; abundance: once; len: 15; CDR3nt: TGTGCCAGTAGGTCACCGGACAGATACACCGGGGAGCTGTTTTTT; CDR3aa: CASRSPDRYTGELFF
d_gene: TRBD2; v_gene: TRBV30; j_gene: TRBJ2-7; abundance: NA; len: 13; CDR3nt: TGTGCCTGGAGGCTAGCGGGGGCCTACGAGCAGTACTTC; CDR3aa: CAWRLAGAYEQYF
d_gene: NA; v_gene: TRBV7-3; j_gene: TRBJ2-1; abundance: NA; len: 13; CDR3nt: TGTGCCAGCAGCTCCTCGCGATCCAATGAGCAGTTCTTC; CDR3aa: CASSSSRSNEQFF
d_gene: NA; v_gene: TRBV5-1; j_gene: TRBJ1-1; abundance: NA; len: 13; CDR3nt: TGCGCCAGCAGCGTCGACACAGCTTTAGAAGCTTTCTTT; CDR3aa: CASSVDTALEAFF
d_gene: NA; v_gene: TRBV9; j_gene: TRBJ2-2; abundance: NA; len: 16; CDR3nt: TGTGCCAGCAGCGTAGAGATAGGGGCAAACACCGGGGAGCTGTTTTTT; CDR3aa: CASSVEIGANTGELFF
d_gene: NA; v_gene: TRBV27; j_gene: TRBJ1-2; abundance: NA; len: 14; CDR3nt: TGTGCCAGCAGTTTATGGGCAGGGCGCTATGGCTACACCTTC; CDR3aa: CASSLWAGRYGYTF
d_gene: NA; v_gene: TRBV6-6; j_gene: TRBJ1-2; abundance: NA; len: 12; CDR3nt: TGTGCCAGCAGTTACAGAGACTATGGCTACACCTTC; CDR3aa: CASSYRDYGYTF
d_gene: TRBD1; v_gene: TRBV6-5; j_gene: TRBJ1-2; abundance: NA; len: 14; CDR3nt: TGTGCCACCCTACTGACAGGGGGCGAATATGGCTACACCTTC; CDR3aa: CATLLTGGEYGYTF
d_gene: TRBD1; v_gene: TRBV3-1/TRBV3-2; j_gene: TRBJ1-2; abundance: NA; len: 16; CDR3nt: TGTGCCAGCAGCCTACTTGTGGGACAGCTCTCGGGTGGCTACACCTTC; CDR3aa: CASSLLVGQLSGGYTF
d_gene: NA; v_gene: TRBV15; j_gene: TRBJ2-7; abundance: NA; len: 16; CDR3nt: TGTGCCACCAGCAGAGTGACACAGGGGACTTCCTACGAGCAGTACTTC; CDR3aa: CATSRVTQGTSYEQYF
d_gene: TRBD2; v_gene: TRBV5-1; j_gene: TRBJ2-1; abundance: NA; len: 14; CDR3nt: TGCGCCAGCAGCTTCAGCGGGAGGGGCGATGAGCAGTTCTTC; CDR3aa: CASSFSGRGDEQFF
d_gene: NA; v_gene: TRBV7-2; j_gene: TRBJ1-2; abundance: NA; len: 15; CDR3nt: TGTGCCAGCAGCATACAACAGGGCGCCAACTATGGCTACACCTTC; CDR3aa: CASSIQQGANYGYTF
d_gene: NA; v_gene: TRBV12-5; j_gene: TRBJ2-3; abundance: NA; len: 16; CDR3nt: TGTGCTAGTGGTTCTCCCTCCGGGACTTCTGGAGATACGCAGTATTTT; CDR3aa: CASGSPSGTSGDTQYF
d_gene: NA; v_gene: TRBV5-1; j_gene: TRBJ2-7; abundance: NA; len: 15; CDR3nt: TGCGCCAGCAGCTTGGGATGGAGCGAATCCTACGAGCAGTACTTC; CDR3aa: CASSLGWSESYEQYF
d_gene: NA; v_gene: TRBV3-1/TRBV3-2; j_gene: TRBJ1-1; abundance: NA; len: 14; CDR3nt: TGTGCCAGCACCCCCCCGGGTGGAAACACTGAAGCTTTCTTT; CDR3aa: CASTPPGGNTEAFF
d_gene: NA; v_gene: TRBV5-8; j_gene: TRBJ2-7; abundance: NA; len: 15; CDR3nt: TGTGCCAGCAGCTTCCAGGGTTTATTGAAGTACGAGCAGTACTTC; CDR3aa: CASSFQGLLKYEQYF
d_gene: NA; v_gene: TRBV12-3/TRBV12-4; j_gene: TRBJ1-2; abundance: NA; len: 13; CDR3nt: TGTGCCAGCAGTTCAAGGGCAGGGGCTGGCTACACCTTC; CDR3aa: CASSSRAGAGYTF
d_gene: TRBD1; v_gene: TRBV7-8; j_gene: TRBJ2-7; abundance: NA; len: 15; CDR3nt: TGTGCCAGCAGCATAGGGACAGGGGACCCCTACGAGCAGTACTTC; CDR3aa: CASSIGTGDPYEQYF
d_gene: NA; v_gene: TRBV4-1; j_gene: TRBJ2-1; abundance: NA; len: 15; CDR3nt: TGCGCCAGCAGCCGACGGGATGGCGGAGTCGATGAGCAGTTCTTC; CDR3aa: CASSRRDGGVDEQFF
d_gene: TRBD1; v_gene: TRBV11-2; j_gene: TRBJ1-5; abundance: NA; len: 14; CDR3nt: TGTGCCAGCAGCCCCACAGGGGGAAGTCAGCCCCAGCATTTT; CDR3aa: CASSPTGGSQPQHF
d_gene: NA; v_gene: TRBV7-8; j_gene: TRBJ1-6; abundance: few; len: 18; CDR3nt: TGTGCCAGCAGCTTAGAATGGGGCGGGAGCTCCTATAATTCACCCCTCCACTTT; CDR3aa: CASSLEWGGSSYNSPLHF
d_gene: TRBD1; v_gene: TRBV20-1; j_gene: TRBJ2-7; abundance: NA; len: 14; CDR3nt: TGCAGTGCTAGTAGGGGGACAGCATCCTACGAGCAGTACTTC; CDR3aa: CSASRGTASYEQYF
d_gene: NA; v_gene: TRBV5-1; j_gene: TRBJ1-1; abundance: NA; len: 15; CDR3nt: TGCGCCAGCAGCTTGCGGGGGGCAAGGGGGACTGAAGCTTTCTTT; CDR3aa: CASSLRGARGTEAFF
d_gene: TRBD1; v_gene: TRBV7-9; j_gene: TRBJ2-2; abundance: NA; len: 16; CDR3nt: TGTGCCAGCAGCTTCGTTCGGACAGGGGGCCCCGGGGAGCTGTTTTTT; CDR3aa: CASSFVRTGGPGELFF
d_gene: NA; v_gene: TRBV5-1; j_gene: TRBJ1-1; abundance: NA; len: 13; CDR3nt: TGCGCCAGCAGCTCATCGCCAGGCTCTGAAGCTTTCTTT; CDR3aa: CASSSSPGSEAFF
d_gene: TRBD2; v_gene: TRBV6-6; j_gene: TRBJ2-7; abundance: NA; len: 14; CDR3nt: TGTGCCAGCAGTTCCACAGCGGGAGCGGACGAGCAGTACTTC; CDR3aa: CASSSTAGADEQYF
d_gene: NA; v_gene: TRBV5-1; j_gene: TRBJ2-5; abundance: NA; len: 13; CDR3nt: TGCGCCAGCAGCTTGAACAGCCAAGAGACCCAGTACTTC; CDR3aa: CASSLNSQETQYF
d_gene: TRBD2; v_gene: TRBV2; j_gene: TRBJ2-1; abundance: NA; len: 14; CDR3nt: TGTGCCAGCAGGACTAGCGGGAGGGGCGGTGAGCAGTTCTTC; CDR3aa: CASRTSGRGGEQFF
d_gene: TRBD2; v_gene: TRBV28; j_gene: TRBJ2-1; abundance: NA; len: 17; CDR3nt: TGTGCCAGCGGGACCGGGACTAGCGGGAGGGGCTACAATGAGCAGTTCTTC; CDR3aa: CASGTGTSGRGYNEQFF
d_gene: NA; v_gene: TRBV28; j_gene: TRBJ1-2; abundance: NA; len: 12; CDR3nt: TGTGCCAGCAGTTTCCGTAGCTATGGCTACACCTTC; CDR3aa: CASSFRSYGYTF
d_gene: NA; v_gene: TRBV12-5; j_gene: TRBJ2-1; abundance: NA; len: 11; CDR3nt: TGTGCTAGTGCTATATACAATGAGCAGTTCTTC; CDR3aa: CASAIYNEQFF
d_gene: TRBD1; v_gene: TRBV15; j_gene: TRBJ1-2; abundance: NA; len: 14; CDR3nt: TGTGCCACCAGCAGAGCACAGGGGGAGACTGGCTACACCTTC; CDR3aa: CATSRAQGETGYTF
d_gene: NA; v_gene: TRBV5-1; j_gene: TRBJ2-3; abundance: NA; len: 15; CDR3nt: TGCGCCAGCAGCTTGTTGAGCGGGAGCACAGATACGCAGTATTTT; CDR3aa: CASSLLSGSTDTQYF